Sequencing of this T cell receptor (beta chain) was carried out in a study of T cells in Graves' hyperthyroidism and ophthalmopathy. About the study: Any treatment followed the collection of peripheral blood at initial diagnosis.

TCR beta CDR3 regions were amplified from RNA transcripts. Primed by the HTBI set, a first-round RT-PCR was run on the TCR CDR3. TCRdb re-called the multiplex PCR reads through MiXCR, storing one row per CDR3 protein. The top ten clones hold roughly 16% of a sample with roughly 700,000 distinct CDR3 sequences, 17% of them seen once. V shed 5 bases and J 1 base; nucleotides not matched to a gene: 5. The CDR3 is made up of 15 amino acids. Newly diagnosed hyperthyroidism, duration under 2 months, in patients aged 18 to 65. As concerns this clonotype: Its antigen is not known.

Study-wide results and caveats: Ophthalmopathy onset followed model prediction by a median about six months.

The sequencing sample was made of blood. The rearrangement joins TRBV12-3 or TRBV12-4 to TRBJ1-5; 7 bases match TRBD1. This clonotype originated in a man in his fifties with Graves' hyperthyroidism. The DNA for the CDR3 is TGTGCCAGCAGTCCCCGGGACAGAAGCAATCAGCCCCAGCATTTT. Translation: CASSPRDRSNQPQHF.